The 26 T cell receptor beta chains presented below share a single source sample, sequenced in a study of OX40 agonist ivuxolimab in advanced cancers. TCRdb's table, derived via immunoSEQ multiplex PCR, lists solely in-frame clones and lacks some. The table has about 60,000 clones, about four fifths seen once; the top ten hold 1.9%. The input for sequencing was CD4+ or CD8+ T cells sorted from blood, taken in a trial of the OX40 agonist ivuxolimab. The receptors shown here come from an adult with an advanced solid tumor such as melanoma, head and neck, liver or kidney cancer.

This clone showed up just a few times. V and J are TRBV5-1 and TRBJ1-4; D may be TRBD1 (6 bases). Germline values: CDR1 SGHRS, CDR2 YFSETQ. V was trimmed by 0 bases and J by 8 bases, leaving 14 bases between them. This CDR3 comprises 15 residues. The CDR3 DNA reads as TGCGCCAGCAGCTTGGTAGGGCCAGGGGTGGAAAAACTGTTTTTT. The encoded protein is CASSLVGPGVEKLFF. Full variable domain (missing parts from reference TRBV5-1 and TRBJ1-4): KAGVTQTPRYLIKTRGQQVTLSCSPISGHRSVSWYQQTPGQGLQFLFEYFSETQRNKGNFPGRFSGRQFSNSRSEMNVSTLELGDSALYLCASSLVGPGVEKLFFGSGTQLSVL.

There are many counts of this clone. The rearrangement links TRBV9 to TRBJ1-1, with TRBD1 as a possible D gene (5 bases). The CDR3 has 13 amino acids. The germline V and J ends were trimmed by 2 bases and 10 bases, with 15 bases remaining between them. Germline CDR1 is SGDLS and CDR2 is YYNGEE. The CDR3, as DNA: TGTGCCAGCAGCGTCGAACGGGGCGGCGGAGCTTTCTTT. Translated, it gives CASSVERGGGAFF.

The rearrangement links TRBV5-4 to TRBJ2-5; 7 bases map to TRBD2. The V and J ends lost 6 bases and 5 bases, in that order; junction bases with no gene match: 13. Per germline, CDR1 SGHNT and CDR2 YYREEE (reference sequence). The CDR3 contains 15 residues. The CDR3 nucleotides are TGTGCCAGCAACCCCCGAGGGGCGGGAGAGGAGACCCAGTACTTC. This encodes CASNPRGAGEETQYF.

V usage is TRBV29-1 and J usage is TRBJ1-2, with a possible D match to TRBD1 (5 bases). The V gene lost 6 bases and the J gene lost 8 bases, with 7 bases spanning the gap. Germline CDR1 SQVTM, CDR2 ANQGSEA. The CDR3 extends over 9 amino acids. In DNA form, the CDR3 reads TGCAGCGTCCGGGGGGGCTACACCTTC. Protein sequence: CSVRGGYTF.

V gene TRBV5-1 combines with J gene TRBJ1-5; D is possibly TRBD1 (5 bases). CDR1 and CDR2 from the germline V gene are SGHRS and YFSETQ. The CDR3 consists of 14 residues. V lost 5 bases and J 5 bases, leaving 14 bases between the germline ends. CDR3 amino acids: CASRRDGSDQPQHF. In DNA, the CDR3 is TGCGCCAGCAGGAGGGACGGCTCGGATCAGCCCCAGCATTTT.

The genes are TRBV5-4 and TRBJ1-2, with D hard to call. Trimming took off 2 bases at V and 1 base at J, with 12 bases between the two ends. Germline V CDR1 and CDR2: SGHNT, YYREEE (reference sequence). This CDR3 comprises 15 residues. CDR3 in DNA: TGTGCCAGCAGCTTACACACAGCGGGTAACTATGGCTACACCTTC. Translated, it gives CASSLHTAGNYGYTF.

V and J are TRBV5-1 and TRBJ2-7; 10 bases match TRBD2. The CDR3 totals 15 residues. Per germline, CDR1 SGHRS and CDR2 YFSETQ. J gave up 4 bases and V 0 bases, and 4 bases lay outside the gene matches. The CDR3 region has the DNA TGCGCCAGCAGCTTGGGGACTAGCGGATCTTACGAGCAGTACTTC. This codes for CASSLGTSGSYEQYF. Combining the CDR3 with reference TRBV5-1 and TRBJ2-7 gives the whole variable domain KAGVTQTPRYLIKTRGQQVTLSCSPISGHRSVSWYQQTPGQGLQFLFEYFSETQRNKGNFPGRFSGRQFSNSRSEMNVSTLELGDSALYLCASSLGTSGSYEQYFGPGTRLTVT.

The V call is TRBV25-1, the J call TRBJ1-2, with D maybe TRBD1 (5 bases). Trimming took 5 bases from V and 5 from J, leaving 15 bases between them. This CDR3 has 14 residues. Germline V CDR1 and CDR2: MGHDK, SYGVNS. The CDR3 loop is CASSPPGTVYGYTF. The DNA for the CDR3 is TGTGCCAGCAGTCCTCCGGGGACGGTTTATGGCTACACCTTC.

This clone was detected only a few times. This chain uses TRBV14 with TRBJ2-7; D remains ambiguous. V lost 1 base and J lost 4, with 2 bases in between. The V gene's germline CDR1 is SGHDN and CDR2 FVKESK. The CDR3 totals 11 residues. In DNA form, the CDR3 reads TGTGCCAGCAGCCAAGGGTACGAGCAGTACTTC. Translating it yields CASSQGYEQYF.

The rearrangement uses TRBV19 and TRBJ2-7; TRBD1 agrees at 9 bases. The junction had 19 bases not matched to a gene; V was cut back by 3 bases and J by 4 bases. The CDR3 covers 19 residues. The germline V gene encodes CDR1 LNHDA and CDR2 SQIVND (reference sequence). Here the CDR3 reads CASSIPRSRDREVRYEQYV. The CDR3 DNA reads as TGTGCCAGTAGTATCCCAAGGAGCCGGGACAGGGAGGTAAGATACGAGCAGTACGTC.

The chain combines TRBV6-1 with TRBJ1-4, with D tentatively TRBD1 (5 bases). This CDR3 has 15 residues. Germline values: CDR1 MNHNS, CDR2 SASEGT. Trimming pared 5 bases from V and 7 bases from J, leaving 17 bases between. The CDR3 here is CASSPRRAGGEKLFF. The CDR3 DNA sequence: TGTGCCAGCAGTCCTCGACGGGCCGGGGGTGAAAAACTGTTTTTT.

This chain uses TRBV30 with TRBJ1-5; unclear D gene. Germline V gene data show CDR1 as GTSNPN and CDR2 as SVGIG (reference sequence). The ends were cut back, 0 bases at V and 3 bases at J, with 9 bases in the middle. The CDR3 consists of 14 residues. CDR3 amino acids: CAWSVIQHNQPQHF. The CDR3 region has the DNA TGTGCCTGGAGTGTAATACAGCACAATCAGCCCCAGCATTTT.

V is TRBV2 and J is TRBJ1-1; no firm D call. Trimming stripped 1 base from V and 0 bases from J, with 3 bases between. The V gene's germline CDR1 is SNHLY and CDR2 FYNNEI. This CDR3 spans 13 amino acids. CDR3 in DNA: TGTGCCAGCAGTGAAGGGGTGAACACTGAAGCTTTCTTT. This codes for CASSEGVNTEAFF.

This clone is a singleton in its sample. The chain uses TRBV7-9 and TRBJ2-1; possibly TRBD1 or TRBD2 for D (5 bases each). The CDR3 length is 13 residues. Per germline, CDR1 SEHNR and CDR2 FQNEAQ (reference sequence). V gave up 1 base and J gave up 8 bases, with 9 bases separating them. The CDR3 is CASSLGGVDEQFF. CDR3 sequence (DNA): TGTGCCAGCAGCTTAGGAGGGGTGGATGAGCAGTTCTTC.

The chain joins TRBV5-6 to TRBJ2-5; D is perhaps TRBD2 (6 bases). The ends were cut back, 4 bases at V and 5 bases at J, with 21 bases in the middle. The CDR3 covers 16 residues. Germline V gene lookup returns CDR1 SGHDT and CDR2 YYEEEE. The CDR3 DNA is TGTGCCAGCAGCCTCCGCCTCTGGGGGGATGCGGAGACCCAGTACTTC. Amino acid sequence: CASSLRLWGDAETQYF.

The chain is built from TRBV7-8 and TRBJ1-1, with 11 bases matching TRBD1. CDR1 SGHVS and CDR2 FQNEAQ come from the germline V gene. This CDR3 region has 14 residues. The V segment lost 0 bases and the J segment 11 bases; nucleotides outside the gene matches: 5. The DNA for the CDR3 is TGTGCCAGCAGCTTAGCGGAGGACAGGGGGCAGGCTTTCTTT. It specifies CASSLAEDRGQAFF.

The rearrangement links TRBV6-1 to TRBJ2-7, with no clear D. V lost 1 base and J lost 5, with 9 bases in between. Germline values: CDR1 MNHNS, CDR2 SASEGT. CDR3 size: 13 residues. The CDR3 spells CASSEGTSHEQYF. In nucleotides, the CDR3 is TGTGCCAGCAGTGAAGGAACATCCCACGAGCAGTACTTC.

The V gene is TRBV7-9, the J gene TRBJ1-6, with 7 bases matching TRBD1. V lost 6 bases, J lost 7 bases, and 6 bases stayed unmatched. Germline V gene sequence: CDR1 SEHNR, CDR2 FQNEAQ (reference sequence). This CDR3 has 14 amino acids. The CDR3 bases are TGTGCCAGCAGGAGGGACAGCCAAAATTCACCCCTCCACTTT. It yields the protein CASRRDSQNSPLHF.

The chain recombines TRBV7-3 with TRBJ2-7; D unresolved. CDR1 is SGHTA and CDR2 is FQGTGA in the germline V gene. Trimming took off 2 bases at V and 5 bases at J, with 10 bases between the two ends. The CDR3 spans 13 residues. This CDR3 reads CASSLGVSDEQYF. The CDR3 DNA reads as TGTGCCAGCAGCTTAGGTGTTAGTGACGAGCAGTACTTC.

This CDR3 reads CAWTPNGYGYTF. The CDR3 DNA reads as TGTGCCTGGACCCCCAACGGGTATGGCTACACCTTC. V usage is TRBV30 and J usage is TRBJ1-2; no firm D call. Trimming removed 4 bases at V and 5 bases at J, with 11 bases between. From germline, CDR1 is GTSNPN and CDR2 SVGIG (reference sequence). The CDR3 extends over 12 amino acids.

The chain uses TRBV27 and TRBJ2-2, with D hard to call. The CDR3 covers 13 residues. Germline lookup yields CDR1 MNHEY and CDR2 SMNVEV (reference sequence). The germline V and J ends were trimmed by 1 base and 8 bases, with 8 bases remaining between them. The CDR3 loop reads CASSLFPSGELFF. In DNA form, the CDR3 reads TGTGCCAGCAGTTTATTCCCGTCGGGGGAGCTGTTTTTT.

The chain employs TRBV9 and TRBJ2-5, with 9 bases fitting TRBD2. Per germline, CDR1 SGDLS and CDR2 YYNGEE. CDR3 length: 15 residues. The ends lost 0 bases at V and 5 bases at J; junction bases unmatched: 5. In DNA form, the CDR3 reads TGTGCCAGCAGCGTAGCCATAGCGGGAGCCGAGACCCAGTACTTC. It is translated as CASSVAIAGAETQYF.

The V and J genes are TRBV21-1 and TRBJ2-3; the table's D call of TRBD2 was not tested on the DNA. TRBV21-1 constitutes a pseudogene. The CDR3 has 15 residues. The CDR3 loop is CASSKKREVSDTQYF. The CDR3 DNA follows: TGTGCCAGCAGCAAAAAGCGGGAGGTCTCAGATACGCAGTATTTT.

The chain couples TRBV29-1 to TRBJ2-1; no firm D call. V was clipped by 0 bases and J by 4 bases, with 7 bases between them. The length of the CDR3 is 13 residues. CDR1 is SQVTM, CDR2 ANQGSEA, per germline. CDR3 coding DNA: TGCAGCGTTGAAGAAGATTCTTACAATGAGCAGTTCTTC. Encoded protein: CSVEEDSYNEQFF.

V is TRBV4-1 and J is TRBJ1-1, with TRBD1 matching over 8 bases. The junction had 9 bases not matched to a gene; V was cut back by 1 base and J by 2 bases. CDR3 length: 17 residues. Looked up from germline, CDR1 is MGHRA and CDR2 is YSYEKL. CDR3 sequence (DNA): TGCGCCAGCAGCCAAGGCAGGGGGCCGCAACTTAACACTGAAGCTTTCTTT. As protein: CASSQGRGPQLNTEAFF.

The chain couples TRBV30 to TRBJ1-1, with unresolved D. The V end was cut by 0 bases, the J end by 1 base, with 9 bases between. This CDR3 is 14 amino acids long. The germline V gene has CDR1 GTSNPN and CDR2 SVGIG (reference sequence). CDR3 coding DNA: TGTGCCTGGAGTGTTGGATTAGGGAACACTGAAGCTTTCTTT. It codes for CAWSVGLGNTEAFF.